This entry lists 8 T cell receptor beta chains sequenced from one sample in a study of T cells in Graves' hyperthyroidism and ophthalmopathy (dated by TCRdb to about 2019). Libraries were built with multiplex PCR. Sequencer: Illumina HiSeq 2000. The TCR beta CDR3 regions were amplified from the RNA transcripts. The first round of RT-PCR for the TCR CDR3 was performed with the HTBI primer set and the Qiagen OneStep RT-PCR kit. TCRdb reran the public reads through fastp at Q25 and MiXCR, keeping productive beta chains. Entries that share a CDR3 protein sequence are merged under the most common genes and DNA. The sample yields around 600,000 distinct CDR3 sequences; roughly 14% were counted once. About 12% of the sample comes from the top ten. The sequencing sample was made of blood. The receptors stem from a woman between 45 and 60 years old with Graves' ophthalmopathy.

This clonotype was counted many times. The V gene is TRBV28, the J gene TRBJ2-7, with 12 positions matching TRBD2. V lost 4 bases to trimming and J lost 4 bases; unmatched junction nucleotides: 8. The CDR3 is 16 residues long. The germline V gene encodes CDR1 MDHEN and CDR2 SYDVKM. CDR3 amino acids: CASSSLAGGMIYEQYF. The CDR3 DNA is TGTGCCAGCAGTTCGCTAGCGGGAGGGATGATATACGAGCAGTACTTC.

This clonotype came up once. The chain links TRBV2 to TRBJ1-1, with D perhaps TRBD1 (6 bases). The CDR3 is 13 amino acids. Trimming removed 6 bases at V and 5 bases at J, with 13 bases between. CDR1 and CDR2 from the germline V gene are SNHLY and FYNNEI. The CDR3 reads CASSAGEGTEAFF. The CDR3 DNA reads TGTGCCAGCAGCGCAGGGGAGGGAACTGAAGCTTTCTTT.

This clonotype was counted many times. The rearrangement uses TRBV5-1 and TRBJ2-7; the match to TRBD1 covers 11 bases. Germline V gene sequence: CDR1 SGHRS, CDR2 YFSETQ. V shed 5 bases, J shed 3 bases, and the junction held 7 bases outside the gene matches. There are 15 residues in the CDR3. CDR3: CASSSGQGARYEQYF. The CDR3 DNA is TGCGCCAGCAGTTCTGGACAGGGGGCTCGCTACGAGCAGTACTTC.

This clonotype was observed at least ten times. The V and J genes are TRBV2 and TRBJ2-7; tentatively, D is TRBD1 (6 bases). The V gene lost 7 bases and the J gene lost 0 bases, with 19 bases spanning the gap. Germline V CDR1 and CDR2: SNHLY, FYNNEI. The CDR3 totals 16 residues. The CDR3 DNA sequence: TGTGCCAGCACTGGAAGAGGGGACACTAGCTCCTACGAGCAGTACTTC. This gives the protein CASTGRGDTSSYEQYF. Filled out from reference TRBV2 and TRBJ2-7, the complete variable domain reads EPEVTQTPSHQVTQMGQEVILRCVPISNHLYFYWYRQILGQKVEFLVSFYNNEISEKSEIFDDQFSVERPDGSNFTLKIRSTKLEDSAMYFCASTGRGDTSSYEQYFGPGTRLTVT.

This clonotype was seen a handful of times. Germline is not matched at one junction end, which may reflect a read error. V and J are TRBV12-3 or TRBV12-4 and TRBJ1-1; D is possibly TRBD1 (6 bases). CDR3 length: 14 amino acids. The CDR3 DNA follows: TGTGCCAGCACCTGGGGGGACAAGAACACTGAAGCTTCCTTT. It yields the protein CASTWGDKNTEASF.

This CDR3 is CASSSRPFAGNSPLHF. In DNA form, the CDR3 reads TGTGCCAGCAGTTCCAGGCCGTTCGCGGGAAATTCACCCCTCCACTTT. The V gene is TRBV7-8, the J gene TRBJ1-6, with no clear D. Germline V gene sequence: CDR1 SGHVS, CDR2 FQNEAQ. The CDR3 length is 16 residues. V shed 6 bases and J shed 7 bases, with 19 bases lying between them.

This clonotype was detected a few times. The chain recombines TRBV19 with TRBJ1-6; a possible D gene is TRBD1 (5 bases). Germline loops: CDR1 LNHDA, CDR2 SQIVND (reference sequence). CDR3 length equals 16 residues. Trimming removed 1 base from V and 6 bases from J, with 13 bases in between. The CDR3 here is CASSIGSGQVNSPLHF. For the CDR3, the DNA is TGTGCCAGTAGTATAGGCAGTGGACAAGTTAATTCACCCCTCCACTTT. The entire variable domain, with the rest obtained from reference TRBV19 and TRBJ1-6, is as follows: DGGITQSPKYLFRKEGQNVTLSCEQNLNHDAMYWYRQDPGQGLRLIYYSQIVNDFQKGDIAEGYSVSREKKESFPLTVTSAQKNPTAFYLCASSIGSGQVNSPLHFGNGTRLTVT.

This clonotype was observed many times. This rearrangement joins TRBV6-2 or TRBV6-3 to TRBJ1-1; D gene ambiguous. Trimming pared 2 bases from V and 6 bases from J, leaving 16 bases between. Germline V gene data show CDR1 as MNHEY and CDR2 as SVGEGT. This CDR3 has 15 amino acids. This chain's CDR3 is CASSYPADSAAEAFF. CDR3 nucleotides: TGTGCCAGCAGTTACCCGGCTGATTCCGCTGCTGAAGCTTTCTTT.